These 9 T cell receptor beta chains were sequenced from one sample in a study of T cells after posttransplantation cyclophosphamide. Assay used: immunoSEQ multiplex PCR; TCRdb lists only in-frame clones, some missing. The data show approximately 23,000 clones, 86% seen once. Specimen: PBMCs. These receptors all come from a woman aged 60-70 years with a blood cancer, CMV-positive, and with a related stem cell donor.

In its sample, this clone was seen once. This chain joins TRBV5-4 and TRBJ2-3; TRBD1 is a possible D gene (6 bases). Germline values: CDR1 SGHNT, CDR2 YYREEE (reference sequence). V was pared by 4 bases and J by 0 bases, with 15 bases between. CDR3 length: 16 amino acids. CDR3 bases: TGTGCCAGCAGCCAGGGACATCAAATCAGCACAGATACGCAGTATTTT. Translating it yields CASSQGHQISTDTQYF.

This CDR3 is CASRGSQETQYF. For the CDR3, the DNA is TGTGCCAGCAGAGGGAGTCAAGAGACCCAGTACTTC. The J gene is TRBJ2-5, the V gene TRBV6-5, with a possible D match to TRBD2 (5 bases). V was clipped by 6 bases and J by 2 bases, with 7 bases between them. Germline assignment: CDR1 MNHEY and CDR2 SVGAGI. The CDR3 length is 12 residues.

In this sample, this clone turned up once. V and J are TRBV5-1 and TRBJ2-2; 9 bases map to TRBD1. The CDR3 is 15 amino acids. The trim removed 7 bases at V and 8 bases at J, leaving 12 bases unmatched. Per germline, CDR1 SGHRS and CDR2 YFSETQ. The CDR3 sequence is CASSATTGGTGELFF. As DNA, the CDR3 is TGCGCCAGCTCTGCCACGACAGGGGGAACAGGGGAGCTGTTTTTT.

J is TRBJ2-4 and V is TRBV7-9; D might be TRBD1 (5 bases). The CDR3 contains 12 residues. Germline loops: CDR1 SEHNR, CDR2 FQNEAQ (reference sequence). Trimming took 3 bases from V and 7 from J, leaving 7 bases between them. The CDR3 nucleotides are TGTGCCAGCAGCTTGAAGGGGAACATTCAGTACTTC. This codes for CASSLKGNIQYF.

J is TRBJ2-1 and V is TRBV10-2; D unresolved. CDR1 and CDR2 from the germline V gene are WSHSY and SAAADI. The CDR3 consists of 11 residues. The germline V and J ends were trimmed by 6 bases and 6 bases, with 6 bases remaining between them. Here the CDR3 DNA reads TGCGCCAGCAGATTAGCCAATGAGCAGTTCTTC. The encoded protein is CASRLANEQFF.

Here the CDR3 reads CAWRRQGNYGYTF. Here the CDR3 DNA reads TGTGCCTGGAGACGGCAGGGTAACTATGGCTACACCTTC. This chain joins TRBV30 and TRBJ1-2; D might be TRBD1 (5 bases). Germline loops: CDR1 GTSNPN, CDR2 SVGIG (reference sequence). The CDR3 extends over 13 amino acids. Trimming took off 3 bases at V and 1 base at J, with 9 bases between the two ends.

The J gene is TRBJ2-2, the V gene TRBV19; 10 positions match TRBD2. The germline CDR1 and CDR2 sequences are LNHDA and SQIVND (reference sequence). The CDR3 sequence is 14 residues long. V was clipped by 3 bases and J by 6 bases; unmatched bases: 1. The CDR3 bases are TGTGCCAGTAGTATGCTAGCGGGAGCCGGGGAGCTGTTTTTT. Its protein product is CASSMLAGAGELFF.

The chain recombines TRBV6-6 with TRBJ2-1; TRBD2 agrees at 8 bases. Germline loops: CDR1 MNHNY, CDR2 SVGAGI (reference sequence). The CDR3 is 15 amino acids. The trim removed 0 bases at V and 5 bases at J, leaving 3 bases unmatched. CDR3 bases: TGTGCCAGCAGTTACTCTAGCGGGGCACACAATGAGCAGTTCTTC. Protein: CASSYSSGAHNEQFF.

CDR3 region: CASSYSGRGGDTQYF. CDR3 bases: TGTGCCAGCAGTTACAGCGGGAGAGGAGGGGATACGCAGTATTTT. The chain recombines TRBV6-5 with TRBJ2-3, with 8 bases identical to TRBD2. Germline trimming cut 2 bases from V and 6 bases from J; bases unmatched to any gene: 7. There are 15 residues in the CDR3. CDR1 MNHEY and CDR2 SVGAGI come from the germline V gene.